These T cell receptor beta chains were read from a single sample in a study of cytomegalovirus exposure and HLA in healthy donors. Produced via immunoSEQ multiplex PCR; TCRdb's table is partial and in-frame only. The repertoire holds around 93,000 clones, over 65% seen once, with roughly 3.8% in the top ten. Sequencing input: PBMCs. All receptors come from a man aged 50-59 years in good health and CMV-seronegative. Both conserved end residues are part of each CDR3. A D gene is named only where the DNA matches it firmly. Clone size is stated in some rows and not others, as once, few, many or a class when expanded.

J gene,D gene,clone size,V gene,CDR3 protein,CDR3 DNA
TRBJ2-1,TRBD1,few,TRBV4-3,CASSQDLGQGYNEQFF,TGCGCCAGCAGCCAAGACTTGGGACAGGGATACAATGAGCAGTTCTTC
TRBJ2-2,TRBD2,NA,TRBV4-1,CASSPAGTSDLGGELFF,TGCGCCAGCAGCCCGGCCGGGACTAGCGACCTAGGGGGGGAGCTGTTTTTT
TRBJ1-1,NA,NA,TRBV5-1,CASSPMTGNTEAFF,TGCGCCAGCAGCCCTATGACAGGGAACACTGAAGCTTTCTTT
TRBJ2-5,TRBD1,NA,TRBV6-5,CASSYSRAGGETQYF,TGTGCCAGCAGTTACTCCAGGGCAGGGGGTGAGACCCAGTACTTC
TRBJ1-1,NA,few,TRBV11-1,CASSLERKTEAFF,TGTGCCAGCAGCTTAGAGCGGAAAACTGAAGCTTTCTTT
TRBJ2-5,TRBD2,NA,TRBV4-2,CASSQGLAGVYETQYF,TGTGCCAGCAGCCAAGGACTAGCGGGAGTCTACGAGACCCAGTACTTC
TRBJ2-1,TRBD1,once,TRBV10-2,CASTEGTGSYNEQFF,TGCGCCAGCACGGAGGGGACAGGGTCCTACAATGAGCAGTTCTTC
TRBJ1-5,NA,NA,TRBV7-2,CASSFGLTFGQPQHF,TGTGCCAGCAGCTTTGGGCTCACCTTTGGTCAGCCCCAGCATTTT
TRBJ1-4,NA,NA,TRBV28,CASSSGIRLFF,TGTGCCAGCAGTTCAGGAATTAGACTGTTTTTT
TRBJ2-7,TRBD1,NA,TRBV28,CASTTDRGYEQYF,TGTGCCAGCACCACGGACAGGGGGTACGAGCAGTACTTC
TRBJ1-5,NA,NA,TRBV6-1,CASRGGDSNQPQHF,TGTGCCAGTCGGGGGGGGGATAGCAATCAGCCCCAGCATTTT
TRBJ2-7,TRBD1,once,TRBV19,CASSTGQGSYEQYF,TGTGCCAGTAGTACGGGACAGGGATCCTACGAGCAGTACTTC
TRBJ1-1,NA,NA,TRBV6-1,CASSEGGKNTEAFF,TGTGCCAGCAGTGAGGGAGGGAAGAACACTGAAGCTTTCTTT
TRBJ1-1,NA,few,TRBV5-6,CASSLGVQAFF,TGTGCCAGCAGCTTGGGAGTTCAAGCTTTCTTT
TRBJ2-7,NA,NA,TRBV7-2,CASSLDRSLGSTVQQYF,TGTGCCAGCAGCTTAGACCGATCACTGGGCTCCACAGTTCAGCAGTACTTC
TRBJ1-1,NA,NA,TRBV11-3,CASSARGGVNTEAFF,TGTGCCAGCAGCGCCCGGGGAGGGGTGAACACTGAAGCTTTCTTT
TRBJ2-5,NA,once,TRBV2,CASSRTIGETQYF,TGTGCCAGCAGTAGGACTATTGGGGAGACCCAGTACTTC
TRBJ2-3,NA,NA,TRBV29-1,CSVEGGRNPTDTQYF,TGCAGCGTTGAAGGGGGGCGTAATCCCACAGATACGCAGTATTTT
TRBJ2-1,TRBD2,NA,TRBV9,CASSDGLEGEQFF,TGTGCCAGCAGCGACGGACTAGAGGGTGAGCAGTTCTTC
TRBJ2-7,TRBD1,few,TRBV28,CASRQGSSNEQYF,TGTGCCAGCCGACAGGGATCGAGCAACGAGCAGTACTTC